Listed below are T cell receptor beta chains from one sample, sequenced in a study of T cells expressing NK-cell markers. TCRdb reanalyzed the 5' RACE reads and collapses them to one entry per CDR3 protein, without DNA. The listing contains 20,000 or so distinct CDR3 sequences. The specimen sequenced was blood T cells: a sorted CD56 or NKG2C T cell subset, CD4+ or CD8+ T cells, or bulk PBMC T cells (not recorded which). The receptors stem from a man between 18 and 69 years old in good health. CDR3s include the opening cysteine and the closing phenylalanine or tryptophan. Size values are once, few and many counts, or a class for expanded clones, and some rows have none.

CDR3 protein: CASSRLGGEQYF
clone size: .
J gene: TRBJ2-7
V gene: TRBV5-1

CDR3 protein: CSVLQGAYEQYF
clone size: .
J gene: TRBJ2-7
V gene: TRBV29-1

CDR3 protein: CASGHSGNTIYF
clone size: .
J gene: TRBJ1-3
V gene: TRBV7-2

CDR3 protein: CATSENRVPGELFF
clone size: .
J gene: TRBJ2-2
V gene: TRBV24-1

CDR3 protein: CASSHPPSDTQYF
clone size: medium-sized
J gene: TRBJ2-3
V gene: TRBV11-3

CDR3 protein: CASGGGMYTGELFF
clone size: .
J gene: TRBJ2-2
V gene: TRBV7-2

CDR3 protein: CATSRPGLADTNTGELFF
clone size: .
J gene: TRBJ2-2
V gene: TRBV15

CDR3 protein: CASNSQGNTEAFF
clone size: .
J gene: TRBJ1-1
V gene: TRBV7-3

CDR3 protein: CASSSGGPILDSYNEQFF
clone size: .
J gene: TRBJ2-1
V gene: TRBV5-1

CDR3 protein: CATQQQRNSPLHF
clone size: .
J gene: TRBJ1-6
V gene: TRBV2

CDR3 protein: CASSLGGTPSYEQYF
clone size: .
J gene: TRBJ2-7
V gene: TRBV28

CDR3 protein: CASSYGSGDTQYF
clone size: .
J gene: TRBJ2-3
V gene: TRBV6-2/TRBV6-3

CDR3 protein: CASSTRQNTEAFF
clone size: .
J gene: TRBJ1-1
V gene: TRBV2

CDR3 protein: CASSSDRAQPQHF
clone size: .
J gene: TRBJ1-5
V gene: TRBV12-3/TRBV12-4

CDR3 protein: CASSQVSGGNTGELFF
clone size: .
J gene: TRBJ2-2
V gene: TRBV4-2

CDR3 protein: CASSKHGEQYF
clone size: .
J gene: TRBJ2-7
V gene: TRBV28

CDR3 protein: CASSTDLGTEAFF
clone size: .
J gene: TRBJ1-1
V gene: TRBV6-2/TRBV6-3

CDR3 protein: CASSREDSVGFF
clone size: .
J gene: TRBJ2-1
V gene: TRBV18

CDR3 protein: CSARDMYRDTGELFF
clone size: .
J gene: TRBJ2-2
V gene: TRBV20-1

CDR3 protein: CAIRTDRGRETQYF
clone size: .
J gene: TRBJ2-5
V gene: TRBV10-3

CDR3 protein: CAIRDRVSETQYF
clone size: .
J gene: TRBJ2-5
V gene: TRBV10-3

CDR3 protein: CSARYPGRTNYGYTF
clone size: .
J gene: TRBJ1-2
V gene: TRBV20-1

CDR3 protein: CSAKGTGFTYEQYF
clone size: .
J gene: TRBJ2-7
V gene: TRBV20-1

CDR3 protein: CASSPRDSYGHEQFF
clone size: .
J gene: TRBJ2-1
V gene: TRBV11-2

CDR3 protein: CASSLDRGSSGNTIYF
clone size: .
J gene: TRBJ1-3
V gene: TRBV7-2

CDR3 protein: CASSSRGSYEQYF
clone size: .
J gene: TRBJ2-7
V gene: TRBV7-9

CDR3 protein: CASSHVPNTGELFF
clone size: .
J gene: TRBJ2-2
V gene: TRBV4-3

CDR3 protein: CASSQDPWEEGDTGELFF
clone size: .
J gene: TRBJ2-2
V gene: TRBV3-1

CDR3 protein: CASSFGGVAVPQETQYF
clone size: .
J gene: TRBJ2-5
V gene: TRBV5-1

CDR3 protein: CASSLLARSSYNEQFF
clone size: .
J gene: TRBJ2-1
V gene: TRBV7-6

CDR3 protein: CASSPEAGKYEQYF
clone size: .
J gene: TRBJ2-7
V gene: TRBV3-1

CDR3 protein: CSARDLRGPNYGYTF
clone size: .
J gene: TRBJ1-2
V gene: TRBV20-1

CDR3 protein: CASIDWRREAFF
clone size: .
J gene: TRBJ1-1
V gene: TRBV6-1

CDR3 protein: CASSLSPRRVEDEQYF
clone size: .
J gene: TRBJ2-7
V gene: TRBV28

CDR3 protein: CASSEMTGELFF
clone size: .
J gene: TRBJ1-4
V gene: TRBV25-1

CDR3 protein: CASSFPGTFRQGAETQYF
clone size: .
J gene: TRBJ2-5
V gene: TRBV28

CDR3 protein: CASSQETKNQPQHF
clone size: .
J gene: TRBJ1-5
V gene: TRBV4-2

CDR3 protein: CASSSGQLNTEAFF
clone size: .
J gene: TRBJ1-1
V gene: TRBV7-9

CDR3 protein: CASSLARFETNEQFF
clone size: .
J gene: TRBJ2-1
V gene: TRBV5-6

CDR3 protein: CAWSLHFSNQPQHF
clone size: .
J gene: TRBJ1-5
V gene: TRBV30

CDR3 protein: CSAKPLGETNSPLHF
clone size: .
J gene: TRBJ1-6
V gene: TRBV20-1

CDR3 protein: CASSLDREYQPQHF
clone size: medium-sized
J gene: TRBJ1-5
V gene: TRBV6-2/TRBV6-3

CDR3 protein: CASSQEWSLRSSSYNEQFF
clone size: .
J gene: TRBJ2-1
V gene: TRBV4-3

CDR3 protein: CASSLRLGGAGEQYF
clone size: .
J gene: TRBJ2-7
V gene: TRBV12-3/TRBV12-4

CDR3 protein: CASSSGTGSSYNSPLHF
clone size: .
J gene: TRBJ1-6
V gene: TRBV27

CDR3 protein: CASSEYRARDTEAFF
clone size: .
J gene: TRBJ1-1
V gene: TRBV2

CDR3 protein: CASSETGVRDIQYF
clone size: .
J gene: TRBJ2-4
V gene: TRBV6-1

CDR3 protein: CSARVAGETQYF
clone size: .
J gene: TRBJ2-5
V gene: TRBV20-1